The 20 T cell receptor beta chains reported below all come from one sample, sequenced in a study of T cells in Graves' hyperthyroidism and ophthalmopathy (dated by TCRdb to about 2019). Libraries were made using multiplex PCR. The sequencer was an Illumina HiSeq 2000. The TCR beta CDR3 regions were amplified from the RNA transcripts. A first-round RT-PCR of the TCR CDR3 used the HTBI primer set with the Qiagen OneStep RT-PCR kit. Starting from the raw public reads, TCRdb applied fastp trimming at Q25, assembled clones with MiXCR and retained in-frame beta chains. Entries that share a CDR3 protein sequence are merged under the most common genes and DNA. In all, the sample holds around 540,000 distinct CDR3 sequences, and around 42% of those were seen once. Clones ranked in the top ten supply nearly 8.5% of the sample. Sequencing was carried out using peripheral blood or thyroid tissue (not recorded which). The receptors originated from a young woman with Graves' hyperthyroidism. Donor details come from another sample of the same person, matched by shared clones.

This clonotype was seen a few times. This rearrangement joins TRBV9 to TRBJ1-2; 12 nucleotides agree with TRBD1. The junction had 6 bases not matched to a gene; V was cut back by 3 bases and J by 6 bases. This CDR3 contains 15 residues. Germline CDR1 is SGDLS and CDR2 is YYNGEE. The DNA for the CDR3 is TGTGCCAGCAGCGGCCGGGACAGGGGGCGGAATGGCTACACCTTC. Its protein is CASSGRDRGRNGYTF.

In this sample, this clonotype turned up many times. The rearrangement uses TRBV7-3 and TRBJ2-2; no clear D. The V gene's germline CDR1 is SGHTA and CDR2 FQGTGA. The length of the CDR3 is 14 residues. V was clipped by 0 bases and J by 7 bases, with 9 bases between them. Written as DNA, the CDR3 is TGTGCCAGCAGCTTAACGTTATGGGGCGGGGAGCTGTTTTTT. Its protein is CASSLTLWGGELFF.

This chain connects TRBV20-1 to TRBJ2-5; D possibly corresponds to TRBD1 (5 bases). Trimming shortened V by 2 bases and J by 0 bases, and 10 bases separated the two germline ends. There are 14 residues in the CDR3. Germline loops: CDR1 DFQATT, CDR2 SNEGSKA (reference sequence). CDR3 amino acids: CSARSDTYQETQYF. CDR3 sequence (DNA): TGCAGTGCTAGATCGGACACCTACCAAGAGACCCAGTACTTC.

This clonotype was counted between two and nine times. The chain recombines TRBV20-1 with TRBJ2-5, with D possibly matching TRBD2 (5 bases). The length of the CDR3 is 14 residues. The ends were cut back, 6 bases at V and 5 bases at J, with 19 bases in the middle. Germline assignment: CDR1 DFQATT and CDR2 SNEGSKA (reference sequence). For the CDR3, the DNA is TGCAGTGCCCCTTACCCACGAGGGATGGAGACCCAGTACTTC. Protein: CSAPYPRGMETQYF.

The V gene is TRBV13, the J gene TRBJ1-1, with a possible D match to TRBD1 (5 bases). Germline CDR1 reads PRHDT; CDR2 reads FYEKMQ (reference sequence). Deletions cut 8 bases from V and 0 bases from J, with 34 bases between. This CDR3 spans 21 amino acids. The CDR3: CASSPQPKTARRPNVNTEAFF. CDR3 nucleotides: TGTGCCAGCTCACCCCAACCCAAGACAGCGAGGAGGCCAAACGTGAACACTGAAGCTTTCTTT.

The count of this clonotype is one. The V call is TRBV12-3 or TRBV12-4, the J call TRBJ1-2; D is possibly TRBD1 (5 bases). This CDR3 has 12 residues. The V gene lost 5 bases and the J gene lost 12 bases, with 16 bases spanning the gap. This CDR3 is CASSLFQGTNTF. In DNA form, the CDR3 reads TGTGCCAGCAGTCTTTTCCAGGGCACGAACACCTTC.

Regarding this clonotype: This sequence may be a read error, since a much larger clone differs from it by one base. This chain connects TRBV29-1 to TRBJ1-1; D is ambiguous. The CDR3 covers 10 residues. V lost 7 bases and J lost 7, with 10 bases in between. CDR1 is SQVTM, CDR2 ANQGSEA, per germline. CDR3 loop: CSGEVNEAFF. The CDR3 DNA reads as TGCAGCGGCGAGGTGAATGAAGCTTTCTTT.

The rearrangement joins TRBV19 to TRBJ1-1; 9 bases align to TRBD1. Germline values: CDR1 LNHDA, CDR2 SQIVND (reference sequence). This CDR3 region has 17 residues. V was pared by 3 bases and J by 0 bases, with 8 bases of the junction left unmatched. CDR3 protein: CASSIGGTGIMNTEAFF. CDR3 DNA: TGTGCCAGTAGTATCGGTGGGACAGGGATCATGAACACTGAAGCTTTCTTT.

The J gene is TRBJ2-1, the V gene TRBV29-1; D possibly corresponds to TRBD2 (5 bases). This CDR3 comprises 12 residues. CDR1 SQVTM and CDR2 ANQGSEA come from the germline V gene. Trimming took off 6 bases at V and 5 bases at J, with 11 bases between the two ends. The CDR3 region is CSVIPGNNEQFF. CDR3 DNA: TGCAGCGTCATCCCCGGGAACAATGAGCAGTTCTTC.

This clonotype showed up just a few times. The chain combines TRBV12-3 or TRBV12-4 with TRBJ2-5; no definite D call. Trimming removed 4 bases from V and 5 bases from J, with 11 bases in between. The CDR3 is made up of 13 amino acids. The DNA for the CDR3 is TGTGCCAGCAGTTCATCCGCCTTTGAGACCCAGTACTTC. Residues: CASSSSAFETQYF.

In this sample, this clonotype turned up many times. The chain joins TRBV20-1 to TRBJ1-2; 9 bases line up with TRBD1. V lost 3 bases, J lost 4 bases, and 6 bases stayed unmatched. Germline assignment: CDR1 DFQATT and CDR2 SNEGSKA (reference sequence). The CDR3 covers 14 residues. The CDR3 region has the DNA TGCAGTGCTAGCCTTCCGACAGGGGGCTATGGCTACACCTTC. Protein: CSASLPTGGYGYTF.

This rearrangement joins TRBV5-1 to TRBJ1-2, with a weak D call TRBD1 (5 bases). Trimming removed 9 bases from V and 8 bases from J, with 23 bases in between. The CDR3 has 14 residues. CDR1 is SGHRS, CDR2 YFSETQ, per germline. The CDR3 loop reads CAINPGGTKDGYTF. The CDR3 DNA is TGCGCCATCAACCCCGGCGGGACGAAAGACGGCTACACCTTC.

This clonotype appeared a few times. The chain carries TRBV12-3 or TRBV12-4 and TRBJ1-3; 8 bases are shared with TRBD1. Losses at the gene ends were 6 bases for V and 4 bases for J; bases not matched to a gene: 8. This CDR3 spans 15 amino acids. DNA for the CDR3: TGTGCCAGCAGACTTCCAGGGGGCTCCGGAAACACCATATATTTT. Translated, it gives CASRLPGGSGNTIYF.

This clonotype has at least ten counts. CDR3 sequence reads: CSVTPQGDGNTIYF. CDR3 DNA: TGCAGCGTTACTCCACAGGGGGATGGAAACACCATATATTTT. The chain joins TRBV29-1 to TRBJ1-3; TRBD1 aligns across 8 bases. This CDR3 comprises 14 residues. Per the germline V gene, CDR1 is SQVTM and CDR2 is ANQGSEA. Unmatched junction bases numbered 6, after V lost 5 bases and J lost 3 bases.

This clonotype was seen many times. This rearrangement joins TRBV19 to TRBJ2-2; D possibly matches TRBD1 or TRBD2 (5 bases each). CDR1 is LNHDA and CDR2 is SQIVND in the germline V gene (reference sequence). This CDR3 spans 13 amino acids. Trimming removed 3 bases at V and 16 bases at J, with 18 bases between. CDR3 DNA: TGTGCCAGTAGTATCGCGGCAGGGAGCGGCCGGTTTTTT. Its protein is CASSIAAGSGRFF.

This clonotype is a singleton in its sample. This chain connects TRBV29-1 to TRBJ1-2, with D tentatively TRBD1 (6 bases). The CDR3 runs to 13 residues. Looked up from germline, CDR1 is SQVTM and CDR2 is ANQGSEA. V was pared by 8 bases and J by 2 bases, with 15 bases between. Here the CDR3 DNA reads TGCAGCTCCAGGGACATCCTAAACTATGGCTACACCTTC. The encoded protein is CSSRDILNYGYTF.

This clonotype was counted a few times. The V gene is TRBV19, the J gene TRBJ1-4, with 9 bases lining up with TRBD1. CDR1 is LNHDA, CDR2 SQIVND, per germline (reference sequence). The CDR3 loop spans 15 amino acids. Trimming removed 2 bases from V and 5 bases from J; junction bases left unmatched: 3. The CDR3 here is CASSIMGTGNEKLFF. CDR3 DNA sequence: TGTGCCAGTAGTATAATGGGGACAGGGAATGAAAAACTGTTTTTT.

Of note for this clonotype: The junction departs from the called germline gene at one end, perhaps through a read error. This chain joins TRBV24-1 and TRBJ2-5; perhaps D is TRBD1 or TRBD2 (8 bases each). CDR1 and CDR2 (germline): KGHDR, SFDVKD. The CDR3 length is 15 residues. CDR3 region: CASSLSGGGRETQYF. CDR3 sequence (DNA): TGTGCCAGCAGTTTATCAGGGGGCGGGAGGGAGACCCAGTACTTC.

This clonotype showed up just a few times. The genes are TRBV29-1 and TRBJ1-2; D gene uncertain. V was cut by 3 bases and J by 7 bases, with 15 bases left in between. This CDR3 is 13 amino acids long. In germline, CDR1 is SQVTM, CDR2 ANQGSEA. Here the CDR3 reads CSVEVVRPAGYTF. CDR3 DNA sequence: TGCAGCGTTGAGGTGGTGCGGCCGGCTGGCTACACCTTC.

The chain has TRBV10-3 and TRBJ2-5, with a weak D call TRBD2 (5 bases). CDR1 is ENHRY, CDR2 SYGVKD, per germline. The CDR3 is 14 residues long. V shed 5 bases and J shed 2 bases, with 12 bases lying between them. The DNA of the CDR3 is TGTGCCATCAGTTCCCATGGGAGTCAAGAGACCCAGTACTTC. Translated, it gives CAISSHGSQETQYF.